The 3 T cell receptor beta chains below all came from one sample that was sequenced in a study of blood T cell repertoires in COVID-19. TCRdb's table, derived via immunoSEQ multiplex PCR, lists solely in-frame clones and lacks some. The sample yields roughly 84,000 clones, just under 85% seen once. The specimen was peripheral blood. The receptors originated from a man older than 75 with active or convalescent COVID-19.

The gene calls are TRBV10-3 and TRBJ1-5; perhaps TRBD1 as D (5 bases). This CDR3 is built from 13 residues. Trimming took off 8 bases at V and 1 base at J, with 9 bases between the two ends. Per the germline V gene, CDR1 is ENHRY and CDR2 is SYGVKD. The CDR3 spells CAIGGESNQPQHF. The CDR3 DNA reads as TGTGCCATCGGGGGGGAAAGCAATCAGCCCCAGCATTTT.

This clone has only one observation. This sequence joins TRBV9 and TRBJ1-1; D not certain. There are 15 residues in the CDR3. From germline, CDR1 is SGDLS and CDR2 YYNGEE. V was cut by 3 bases and J by 0 bases, with 12 bases left in between. The DNA of the CDR3 is TGTGCCAGCAGCGCCAACCTGGACTTGAACACTGAAGCTTTCTTT. Encoded protein: CASSANLDLNTEAFF.

The rearrangement links TRBV6-5 to TRBJ1-5; 8 bases line up with TRBD1. Germline values: CDR1 MNHEY, CDR2 SVGAGI. The CDR3 has 13 residues. V was pared by 8 bases and J by 4 bases, with 4 bases of the junction left unmatched. The CDR3 DNA reads as TGTGCCAGCGGACAGGGCCGAAATCAGCCCCAGCATTTT. The encoded protein is CASGQGRNQPQHF.